This note documents a single T cell receptor beta chain sequence. The antigen remains unidentified. Generated by immunoSEQ multiplex PCR, the TCRdb table keeps only in-frame clones and is missing some. Here the sample spans some 100,000 clones, roughly 95% being singletons. This record comes from a study of siplizumab effects on memory and regulatory T cells. This CDR3 contains 16 residues. The ends lost 0 bases at V and 4 bases at J; junction bases unmatched: 5. The germline CDR1 and CDR2 sequences are SGDLS and YYNGEE. Study-wide results and limits: Alloreactive sequences traceable to unstimulated CD4+ memory cells declined significantly under siplizumab. The majority of clones, roughly 80-96% of proliferating CD4+ or CD8+ clones, lacked an assignable naive or memory phenotype.

This sequence was found in a human donor in good health. This rearrangement joins TRBV9 to TRBJ2-2, with TRBD2 identical over 8 bases. The sample comprised non-Treg CD4+ T cells sorted from blood. The CDR3 region is CASSVASGGLTGELFF. The CDR3 bases are TGTGCCAGCAGCGTAGCGAGCGGGGGTCTCACCGGGGAGCTGTTTTTT.